This section outlines one TCR beta chain sequence together with its context. The CDR3 loop spans 14 amino acids. V dropped 5 bases and J dropped 6; count of bases not matched to a gene: 4. CDR1 and CDR2 (germline): MNHEY, SMNVEV (reference sequence). Blood CD8+ and CD4+ T cells underwent high-throughput TCR beta sequencing. The patients who served as multiple sclerosis controls were treatment-naive and had stable or active relapsing-remitting disease that fulfilled the revised McDonald criteria. Through negative isolation, CD4+ and CD8+ T cells were obtained, while TEMRA cells were enriched using FACS. The data originate from a study of CD8 T cells in Susac syndrome. RNA, at about 0.45 to 1 ug, was reverse transcribed with random hexamers. It was immunoSEQ multiplex PCR that amplified TCR beta CDR3 across 54 Vbeta and 13 Jbeta. One entry per CDR3 protein results from TCRdb running MiXCR on the immunoSEQ multiplex PCR reads. The table includes some 140,000 distinct CDR3 sequences, about 93% detected once.

The sequenced sample was CD8+ T cells from PBMCs. The V call is TRBV27, the J call TRBJ2-7; 13 bases line up with TRBD2. This sequence was found in a human donor with multiple sclerosis. The CDR3 DNA follows: TGTGCCAGCAGTCTACTAGCGGGAGGGGGCGAGCAGTACTTC. It codes for CASSLLAGGGEQYF.